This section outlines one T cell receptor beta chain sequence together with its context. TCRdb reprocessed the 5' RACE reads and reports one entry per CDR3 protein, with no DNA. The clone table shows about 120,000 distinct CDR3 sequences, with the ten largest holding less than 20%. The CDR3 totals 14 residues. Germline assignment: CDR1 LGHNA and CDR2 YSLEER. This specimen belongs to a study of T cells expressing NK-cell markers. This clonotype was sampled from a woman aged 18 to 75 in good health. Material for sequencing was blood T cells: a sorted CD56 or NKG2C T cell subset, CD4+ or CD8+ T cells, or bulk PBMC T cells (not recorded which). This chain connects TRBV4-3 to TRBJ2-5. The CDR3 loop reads CASSQDSSQETQYF.